These 12 T cell receptor beta chains were sequenced from one sample in a study of T cell responses to AZD1222 COVID-19 vaccine. Assay: immunoSEQ multiplex PCR; the TCRdb copy retains only in-frame clones and omits some. Among about 180,000 clones listed, approximately 94% were seen once. Here the sequenced sample was peripheral blood, taken 28 days after the second AZD1222 dose. These receptors were taken from an adult who received the AZD1222 COVID-19 vaccine.

The rearrangement uses TRBV7-2 and TRBJ1-5; D not certain. CDR1 and CDR2 (germline): SGHTA, FQGNSA. CDR3 length: 13 amino acids. V shed 5 bases and J shed 2 bases, with 7 bases lying between them. CDR3 amino acids: CASSPRGNQPQHF. The CDR3, as DNA: TGTGCCAGCAGCCCCCGGGGCAATCAGCCCCAGCATTTT.

The J gene is TRBJ2-2, the V gene TRBV28; TRBD1 matches at 7 bases. Losses at the gene ends were 1 base for V and 3 bases for J; bases not matched to a gene: 8. The CDR3 covers 17 residues. Germline assignment: CDR1 MDHEN and CDR2 SYDVKM. The CDR3 loop is CASSLYRPDRDTGELFF. The CDR3 nucleotides read TGTGCCAGCAGTTTATACCGCCCCGACAGGGACACCGGGGAGCTGTTTTTT.

The chain uses TRBV16 and TRBJ1-2, with D possibly matching TRBD1 (6 bases). The CDR3 is 14 amino acids. The germline V gene encodes CDR1 KGHSY and CDR2 FQNENV. Between the trimmed V and J ends, which lost 4 bases and 4 bases, there was a span of 13 bases. The CDR3 loop reads CASSLKGVSYGYTF. The CDR3, as DNA: TGTGCCAGCAGCCTTAAGGGGGTTTCCTATGGCTACACCTTC.

This chain uses TRBV3-1 (or the pseudogene TRBV3-2) with TRBJ2-5; D is perhaps TRBD1 (6 bases). Germline CDR1 LGHDT, CDR2 YNNKEL (reference sequence). The CDR3 length is 17 residues. Trimming left V 0 bases short and J 5 bases short, with 19 bases between. The CDR3 loop is CASSQDFETGGSETQYF. CDR3 nucleotide sequence: TGTGCCAGCAGCCAAGACTTCGAGACAGGTGGGTCGGAGACCCAGTACTTC.

The chain recombines TRBV6-5 with TRBJ2-7, with a possible D match to TRBD1 (5 bases). Germline CDR1 MNHEY, CDR2 SVGAGI. The CDR3 loop spans 15 amino acids. Between the trimmed V and J ends, which lost 6 bases and 3 bases, there was a span of 18 bases. CDR3 residues: CASSTTGAPVYEQYF. The CDR3 nucleotides are TGTGCCAGCAGCACAACAGGTGCTCCTGTCTACGAGCAGTACTTC.

This clone was seen once. The CDR3 DNA is TGTGCCTGGGAGAGGCAGGGAAATTCACCCCTCCACTTT. Encoded protein: CAWERQGNSPLHF. J is TRBJ1-6 and V is TRBV30, with TRBD1 as a possible D gene (5 bases). CDR3 length equals 13 residues. CDR1 is GTSNPN, CDR2 SVGIG, per germline (reference sequence). V gave up 5 bases and J gave up 7 bases, with 12 bases separating them.

As concerns this clone: One junction end does not reproduce the germline sequence, and a read error may be involved. The CDR3 loop reads CASREDRDYTEAFF. CDR3 in DNA: TGTGCCAGCAGGGAAGACAGGGATTACACTGAAGCTTTCTTT. The chain recombines TRBV6-1 with TRBJ1-1, with 7 bases aligning to TRBD1. Germline assignment: CDR1 MNHNS and CDR2 SASEGT. The CDR3 has 14 residues.

J is TRBJ2-1 and V is TRBV7-9, with D perhaps matching TRBD1 (5 bases). From germline, CDR1 is SEHNR and CDR2 FQNEAQ (reference sequence). This CDR3 has 12 residues. Trimming left V 3 bases short and J 9 bases short, with 9 bases between. The DNA of the CDR3 is TGTGCCAGCAGCTTTAGGGGCGGTGAGCAGTTCTTC. It codes for CASSFRGGEQFF.

The gene calls are TRBV10-3 and TRBJ1-4, with D unresolved. Trimming took 6 bases from V and 8 from J, leaving 13 bases between them. The CDR3 is made up of 13 amino acids. Germline V gives CDR1 ENHRY, CDR2 SYGVKD. The CDR3 nucleotides read TGTGCCATCAGCCTCAACACGGGCGAAAAACTGTTTTTT. This codes for CAISLNTGEKLFF.

V and J are TRBV7-8 and TRBJ2-7; 12 bases agree with TRBD1. The V gene's germline CDR1 is SGHVS and CDR2 FQNEAQ. Trimming cost V 6 bases and J 7 bases; bases outside gene matches: 13. The CDR3 runs to 16 residues. The CDR3 DNA reads TGTGCCAGCAGATCTCCCGGGACAGGGGGCATAGCAGAGCAGTACTTC. It specifies CASRSPGTGGIAEQYF.

This chain connects TRBV6-1 to TRBJ2-1; maybe TRBD2 (5 bases). The CDR3 is 18 residues long. Germline V gene sequence: CDR1 MNHNS, CDR2 SASEGT. Trimming took 2 bases from V and 4 from J, leaving 21 bases between them. The CDR3 sequence: CASSENSLDFGIYNEQFF. The CDR3 nucleotides read TGTGCCAGCAGTGAAAATAGTCTGGACTTTGGGATATACAATGAGCAGTTCTTC.

The chain combines TRBV9 with TRBJ2-3, with a weak D call TRBD2 (6 bases). The V end was cut by 0 bases, the J end by 2 bases, with 13 bases between. The CDR3 totals 16 residues. Germline V lookup: CDR1 SGDLS, CDR2 YYNGEE. CDR3 loop: CASSVVGGGYTDTQYF. The DNA for the CDR3 is TGTGCCAGCAGCGTAGTGGGAGGAGGGTACACAGATACGCAGTATTTT.